This T cell receptor beta chain originates from a study of blood T cell repertoires in COVID-19. Trimming shortened V by 0 bases and J by 0 bases, and 12 bases separated the two germline ends. Germline assignment: CDR1 LNHNV and CDR2 YYDKDF (reference sequence). This CDR3 has 16 amino acids. Authors' analysis steps: Reference gene primers were amplified, and this amplification served to estimate nucleated cell counts. This table comes from immunoSEQ multiplex PCR, and its TCRdb copy is limited to in-frame clones, with some not included. V, J and clone size reflect that table, while D and trimming were determined from the DNA. The sample records about 230,000 clones, over 65% being singletons.

This receptor was obtained from a woman aged 70-85 years with active or convalescent COVID-19. The material sequenced was peripheral blood. The chain is built from TRBV15 and TRBJ2-7; tentative D call: TRBD1 (5 bases). The CDR3 loop is CATSRDLDTPSYEQYF. The CDR3 nucleotides are TGTGCCACCAGCAGAGATCTGGACACGCCCTCCTACGAGCAGTACTTC. Full variable domain (rest looked up from reference TRBV15 and TRBJ2-7): DAMVIQNPRYQVTQFGKPVTLSCSQTLNHNVMYWYQQKSSQAPKLLFHYYDKDFNNEADTPDNFQSRRPNTSFCFLDIRSPGLGDTAMYLCATSRDLDTPSYEQYFGPGTRLTVT.